What follows is one T cell receptor beta chain and its context. Its antigen has not been determined. Per-base quality was not reported, and no clone a single base away is much larger than it. The source of the sample is a study of cytomegalovirus exposure and HLA in healthy donors (dated by TCRdb to about 2017). Looking at the study overall: An earlier analysis of about 530 of the donors reported around 280 Gb of sequence data and around 110 million unique TCR beta sequences obtained from roughly 180 million T cells. About 300 gigabases of sequencing data and 78 million or so unique TCR sequences were included in an early release covering roughly 700 HLA-typed donors. Of the 398 genotyped donors, approximately 82% fell in the genetic ancestry cluster associated with self-reported Caucasian donors. The study aimed to test whether signatures of past pathogen exposure could be identified by cataloging public T cell receptors. The T cell repertoires of several hundred subjects were profiled by immunosequencing and related to cytomegalovirus serostatus. A separate validation cohort of roughly 130 different subjects was used in addition to the approximately 700-subject first cohort. High-throughput TCR immunosequencing, statistical association of individual TCRs with disease status, and machine learning were combined to predict cytomegalovirus infection status. To study patterns of TCR occurrence, a later analysis re-analyzed previously published TCR beta repertoires from around 660 donors and added high-resolution HLA genotyping. Rather than using new phenotypic data, the later analysis identified candidate immune exposures from TCR beta sequences and from how often those sequences occurred across donors. In an earlier analysis of over 550 of the donors, high-throughput TCR beta sequencing was used to judge whether each TCR beta V gene segment behaved as functional or pseudogenic. Donor age, sex, ethnicity and CMV serostatus were collected together with the repertoire data. In a later genetic analysis, genome-wide SNP genotypes for about three fifths of the 666 donors were used, and that subset was treated as a discovery cohort. All discovery cohort repertoires had been generated using a single sequencing platform. HLA typing included class I and class II loci at four-digit resolution. The number of donors typed differed by locus, with about 620-630 for A, B, C, DRB1 and DQB1, roughly 550 for DQA1, approximately 570 for DPA1, and some 440 for DPB1. Roughly five DR-DQ haplotypes were handled as single units for association and clustering because linkage in the cohort was strong. Among some 410 genotyped donors of the cohort, an average of about 240,000 unique TCR beta nucleotide sequences were sequenced per donor, approximately 20% of them non-productive. The investigation overall reported the following: An earlier analysis of approximately 540 of the donors showed that most TCR beta V segments appeared in productive rearrangements either about 90% or about 30% of the time, which broadly matched IMGT annotations. Cytomegalovirus status was reported to be diagnosed by the classifier with high specificity and sensitivity in both the original and validation cohorts. Over 15 rarely observed V segments, including chromosome 9 orphons, were excluded from the earlier analysis of about 600 of the donors because counts were too low. A later analysis found that most CMV-associated TCR beta chains appeared HLA-restricted, with HLA associations seemingly driven largely by CMV exposure. A further reported finding was that TCR beta sequences accurately predicted the HLA-A and HLA-B alleles for most subjects in the first cohort. A later genetic analysis associated a missense DCLRE1C variant with V-gene and J-gene trimming of TCR beta chains, and an independent cohort replicated the association. Most TCR sequences were seen in very few donors, while some public TCRs were found in many individuals. Compared with equally common non-associated chains, HLA-associated TCR beta chains in a later analysis were more clonally expanded and had lower generation probabilities. When HLA alleles, especially DR and DQ, strongly co-occurred, attributing TCR associations to individual alleles was difficult. Correlated functional status among segregating V segments might reflect linkage disequilibrium, but an unknown experimental factor could not be ruled out. A cluster of highly shared sequence variants was judged likely to be a technical artifact of the sequencing pipeline. The cohort was sequenced for TCR beta chains only, and without alpha or paired-chain data the features that could be detected were limited. Because the 87-base-pair reads could not distinguish some IMGT-functional V segments, including TRBV6-2 and TRBV6-3, those segments were excluded. In a later analysis, several top co-occurrence clusters were reported to appear linked to parvovirus B19, influenza, CMV and Epstein-Barr virus. A few of the identified cytomegalovirus-associated TCR beta chains were confirmed in vitro to be specific for cytomegalovirus antigens. Compared with the approximately 720-donor mean, donors in an Asian-associated ancestry cluster had fewer N-insertions in productive TCRs, according to a later genetic analysis. The study gave a list of over 150 TCR beta chains associated with cytomegalovirus. At a false discovery rate of 0.05, a later analysis linked fewer than 20,000 TCR beta sequences to specific HLA alleles. Because HLA typing was missing for some donors at each locus, association tests included only the typed subset. CMV serostatus was the only immune exposure information available for the cohort. A later analysis found that TCR association rates varied across HLA loci, with DRB1 alleles showing the most associated TCRs and HLA-C alleles the fewest. The authors suggested that the approach could potentially be generalized to other disease states and immunological phenotypes. Roughly uniform sequencing depth across donors was assumed in presence/absence analyses, although this assumption may not hold.

The method behind the library was the immunoSEQ multiplex PCR assay. The multiplex PCR relied on a mix of 60 forward primers for TCR Vbeta segments and 13 reverse primers for TCR Jbeta segments. A multiplex PCR assay on genomic DNA amplified the CDR3 region of rearranged TCR beta genes. The Illumina HiSeq System was used to sequence the amplified TCR beta libraries as 87-base-pair reads. Concerning the study's data processing: A later analysis counted 65 million to 90 million unique TCR beta chains across the 550 to 800 repertoires, and approximately 11 million of these chains were shared by at least two donors. Raw reads were error-corrected and collapsed into unique sequences by a nearest-neighbor algorithm in which closely related sequences were merged to remove PCR and sequencing errors. CDR3 sequences were aligned to IMGT reference sequences to assign V, D and J gene segments. For a sequence to be retained, a match of at least six nucleotides was required to both a V gene segment and a J gene segment. Rearrangements were called productive when the CDR3 lacked stop codons and stayed in frame with V and J; all others were non-productive. CDR3 was defined by IMGT convention, running from the second conserved V-encoded cysteine to the conserved J-encoded phenylalanine. The earlier analysis of approximately 590 of the donors excluded any sequence lacking an unambiguous match to a single V gene segment. In an earlier analysis of 587 of the donors, V segments were called functional above 56.7% productive rearrangements and were called segregating when the between-donor standard deviation exceeded 5%. A statistical classification framework was developed to diagnose cytomegalovirus status using the catalog of TCR beta chain sequences. In a later analysis, TCR nucleotide sequences were compared against IMGT/GENE-DB human TR gene sequences so that V and J genes could be assigned. The TCRdist pipeline was used in a later analysis to assign CDR3 sequences and most-parsimonious VDJ recombination scenarios. In a later analysis, each TCR beta chain was defined by its CDR3 amino acid sequence together with its V-gene family, and reads without a unique V-gene family were excluded. In a later analysis, 550 to 650 highly shared, low-generation-probability nucleotide sequences were removed to address suspected cross-contamination and a sequencing artifact. A later analysis calculated a clonal expansion index for each public chain from normalized within-repertoire ranks of inferred template counts. In a later analysis, generation probabilities were computed with a VDJ recombination model fitted to out-of-frame rearrangements, and the resulting probabilities were checked against IGoR. In a later analysis, hypergeometric tests were used to score TCR-TCR, TCR-HLA and TCR-CMV co-occurrence, with a repertoire-size bias correction applied to TCR pairs. False discovery rates were estimated in a later analysis by permuting HLA or CMV assignments 20 times. A later analysis grouped co-occurring TCRs with DBSCAN, adding TCRdist sequence similarity when clustering within HLA-allele-positive subsets. Co-occurrence clustering excluded repertoires with fewer than 30,000 or more than 120,000 public chains, plus five with anomalous nucleotide sharing. TCRdb's version of the immuneACCESS table is confined to in-frame rearrangements and falls short of the full clone set. An unresolved V gene accounts for under half of the shortfall where checked; the remainder is of unknown origin. Clonal size and the V and J genes are those of that table, whereas D and trimming came from the DNA. For this sample there are about 150,000 clones; 70% to 85% appear just once. About 2.1% of the sample goes to the ten largest clones.

V has 2 bases trimmed and J has 5 bases trimmed; junction bases matching no gene number 5. The germline V gene supplies CDR1 MGHRA and CDR2 YSYEKL. There are 15 amino acids in the CDR3, from cysteine to phenylalanine inclusive. The only DNA kept is the CDR3, 45 bases in frame from the first base. The cohort consisted of 666 healthy bone marrow donors. At the time of sampling, every cohort member was nominally healthy, though immune exposures that went unrecorded were likely present. The donor tested CMV seronegative and was one of the 352 seronegative cohort members. Every donor gave a peripheral blood sample, and the peripheral blood mononuclear cells from that sample were used for TCR beta sequencing. The Qiagen DNeasy Blood Extraction Kit was used to extract genomic DNA from the blood cell samples.

This clonotype originated in a young man in good health and CMV-seronegative. This sequence uses TRBV4-1 and TRBJ2-2, with TRBD2 matching 7 junction bases. The sequencing sample was made of PBMCs. In nucleotides, the sequence is TGCGCCAGCAGCCAACTTTTGGGGGGGACCGGGGAGCTGTTTTTT. Its amino acids are CASSQLLGGTGELFF.